Each of the 26 T cell receptor beta chains below was sequenced from the same sample in a study of cytomegalovirus exposure and HLA in healthy donors. Clones were sequenced by immunoSEQ multiplex PCR, and TCRdb holds only the in-frame ones, with some missing. The profile shows 90,000 to 150,000 clones, under 90% of them singletons. The sample comprised PBMCs. All receptors derive from a woman aged 25 to 39 in good health and CMV-seronegative.

The J gene is TRBJ2-7, the V gene TRBV27; D is possibly TRBD2 (6 bases). The V gene lost 4 bases and the J gene lost 5 bases, with 24 bases spanning the gap. The CDR3 has 17 residues. Germline V CDR1 and CDR2: MNHEY, SMNVEV (reference sequence). For the CDR3, the DNA is TGTGCCAGCAGTTCTCTAGCGACATTCTATTTATCAAACGAGCAGTACTTC. This codes for CASSSLATFYLSNEQYF.

This clone was recorded once. This rearrangement joins TRBV7-2 to TRBJ2-3, with 10 bases fitting TRBD2. The V segment lost 8 bases and the J segment 5 bases; nucleotides outside the gene matches: 10. Germline V gene sequence: CDR1 SGHTA, CDR2 FQGNSA. The CDR3 has 15 residues. The DNA for the CDR3 is TGTGCCAGCTCCGCGGAGCGGGGGGGAAGAGATACGCAGTATTTT. It codes for CASSAERGGRDTQYF.

The CDR3 DNA is TGTGCCAGCAGCGGGGGGACAGGGTCAAACACCGGGGAGCTGTTTTTT. Amino acids: CASSGGTGSNTGELFF. The chain uses TRBV11-3 and TRBJ2-2; 9 bases match TRBD1. V dropped 5 bases and J dropped 2; count of bases not matched to a gene: 6. Germline V gene lookup returns CDR1 SGHNT and CDR2 YENEEA. This CDR3 has 16 amino acids.

The rearrangement links TRBV6-5 to TRBJ2-2; D unclear. CDR1 and CDR2 (germline): MNHEY, SVGAGI. The CDR3 totals 14 residues. The germline V and J ends were trimmed by 4 bases and 5 bases, with 11 bases remaining between them. The DNA for the CDR3 is TGTGCCAGCAGTTTGGGCCCTGAGACCGGGGAGCTGTTTTTT. This encodes CASSLGPETGELFF.

The rearrangement joins TRBV5-1 to TRBJ1-6; D not resolved. V was pared by 0 bases and J by 5 bases, with 6 bases between. This CDR3 comprises 14 residues. CDR1 and CDR2 from the germline V gene are SGHRS and YFSETQ. The CDR3 DNA reads TGCGCCAGCAGCTTGGGGGGAGATAATTCACCCCTCCACTTT. Protein sequence: CASSLGGDNSPLHF.

The V gene is TRBV7-2, the J gene TRBJ1-3, with D perhaps TRBD1 (6 bases). This CDR3 is built from 14 residues. The germline CDR1 and CDR2 sequences are SGHTA and FQGNSA. Trimming stripped 2 bases from V and 3 bases from J, with 8 bases between. The CDR3 DNA follows: TGTGCCAGCAGCTTAAACAGGGATGGAAACACCATATATTTT. It yields the protein CASSLNRDGNTIYF.

This chain connects TRBV6-1 to TRBJ2-1, with 7 bases that match TRBD2. The CDR3 runs 18 residues. CDR1 and CDR2 (germline): MNHNS, SASEGT. The junction had 16 bases not matched to a gene; V was cut back by 4 bases and J by 4 bases. The CDR3 nucleotides are TGTGCCAGCAGTGTTGGTACCCAGGTACTCGGGGGGTACAATGAGCAGTTCTTC. Protein sequence: CASSVGTQVLGGYNEQFF.

The chain joins TRBV5-1 to TRBJ1-1; 9 bases line up with TRBD1. The CDR3 length is 14 residues. CDR1 and CDR2 (germline): SGHRS, YFSETQ. V was clipped by 4 bases and J by 4 bases; unmatched bases: 5. CDR3 sequence reads: CASSQTGGPTEAFF. DNA of the CDR3: TGCGCCAGCAGCCAGACAGGGGGACCCACTGAAGCTTTCTTT. The whole variable domain, filled in from reference TRBV5-1 and TRBJ1-1, reads KAGVTQTPRYLIKTRGQQVTLSCSPISGHRSVSWYQQTPGQGLQFLFEYFSETQRNKGNFPGRFSGRQFSNSRSEMNVSTLELGDSALYLCASSQTGGPTEAFFGQGTRLTVV.

The table lists this clone with a count of one. V usage is TRBV6-5 and J usage is TRBJ2-2; 10 bases match TRBD1. CDR1 and CDR2 from the germline V gene are MNHEY and SVGAGI. Trimming cost V 6 bases and J 2 bases; bases outside gene matches: 3. This CDR3 has 15 residues. CDR3 DNA: TGTGCCAGCAGGGAGACAGGGGGCAACACCGGGGAGCTGTTTTTT. Its translation is CASRETGGNTGELFF.

The V and J genes are TRBV20-1 and TRBJ1-1, with D possibly being TRBD1 (6 bases). The CDR3 loop spans 11 amino acids. CDR1 is DFQATT and CDR2 is SNEGSKA in the germline V gene (reference sequence). V was pared by 5 bases and J by 6 bases, with 10 bases between. The chain's CDR3 is CSAARQAEAFF. The CDR3 bases are TGCAGTGCTGCTAGACAGGCTGAAGCTTTCTTT.

The CDR3 DNA reads as TGTGCCAGCAGGGGACAGGGTTCGGGGAACTATGGCTACACCTTC. Translation gives CASRGQGSGNYGYTF. The chain carries TRBV6-5 and TRBJ1-2; 9 nucleotides agree with TRBD1. Looked up from germline, CDR1 is MNHEY and CDR2 is SVGAGI. The junction had 7 bases not matched to a gene; V was cut back by 6 bases and J by 2 bases. There are 15 residues in the CDR3.

The genes are TRBV29-1 and TRBJ1-2; a possible D gene is TRBD1 (5 bases). The CDR3 length is 13 residues. V was trimmed by 1 base and J by 6 bases, leaving 12 bases between them. The V gene's germline CDR1 is SQVTM and CDR2 ANQGSEA. CDR3 nucleotide sequence: TGCAGCGTTGAAGCAGGGTTAATTCATGGCTACACCTTC. This gives the protein CSVEAGLIHGYTF.

The V and J genes are TRBV2 and TRBJ1-5; 9 nucleotides line up with TRBD1. The V gene's germline CDR1 is SNHLY and CDR2 FYNNEI. Trimming cost V 5 bases and J 6 bases; bases outside gene matches: 8. This CDR3 has 15 amino acids. CDR3 DNA: TGTGCCAGCAGTCAACCGGGACAGGGAGGTCAGCCCCAGCATTTT. Protein: CASSQPGQGGQPQHF.

The CDR3 reads CASSPRQNSYEQYF. For the CDR3, the DNA is TGTGCCAGCAGCCCGCGACAGAACTCCTACGAGCAGTACTTC. The chain uses TRBV7-9 and TRBJ2-7; a possible D gene is TRBD1 (5 bases). V was clipped by 5 bases and J by 0 bases, with 11 bases between them. The CDR3 spans 14 residues. Germline CDR1 SEHNR, CDR2 FQNEAQ (reference sequence).

This chain links TRBV30 with TRBJ1-2, with D hard to call. The CDR3 contains 11 residues. V lost 0 bases to trimming and J lost 6 bases, with 5 bases between them. The germline V gene has CDR1 GTSNPN and CDR2 SVGIG (reference sequence). The CDR3 protein is CAWSVGDGYTF. CDR3 nucleotide sequence: TGTGCCTGGAGTGTCGGGGATGGCTACACCTTC.

J is TRBJ2-2 and V is TRBV7-6; TRBD2 might be the D (6 bases). This CDR3 spans 14 amino acids. Germline values: CDR1 SGHVS, CDR2 FNYEAQ. The V end was cut by 2 bases, the J end by 5 bases, with 9 bases between. CDR3 in amino acids: CASSLQGRTGELFF. Here the CDR3 DNA reads TGTGCCAGCAGCTTACAAGGGAGGACCGGGGAGCTGTTTTTT.

The gene calls are TRBV29-1 and TRBJ2-6; maybe TRBD1 (5 bases). The V gene lost 8 bases and the J gene lost 2 bases, with 10 bases spanning the gap. From germline, CDR1 is SQVTM and CDR2 ANQGSEA. The CDR3 length is 13 residues. The CDR3 here is CSIRAAGANVLTF. The DNA of the CDR3 is TGCAGCATCAGGGCAGCTGGGGCCAACGTCCTGACTTTC.

This clone was picked up a small number of times. This chain uses TRBV5-1 with TRBJ1-6; tentative D call: TRBD1 (5 bases). CDR1 and CDR2 from the germline V gene are SGHRS and YFSETQ. The CDR3 consists of 14 residues. The germline V and J ends were trimmed by 0 bases and 5 bases, with 6 bases remaining between them. CDR3 sequence: CASSLGQHNSPLHF. The CDR3 DNA reads as TGCGCCAGCAGCTTGGGACAGCATAATTCACCCCTCCACTTT.

In its sample, this clone was seen once. The genes are TRBV6-6 and TRBJ2-3; D might be TRBD1 (5 bases). The CDR3 totals 14 residues. Germline V gene sequence: CDR1 MNHNY, CDR2 SVGAGI (reference sequence). Trimming removed 5 bases from V and 3 bases from J, with 12 bases in between. In nucleotides, the CDR3 is TGTGCCAGCAGTAGGTCTCAGGGAACAGATACGCAGTATTTT. Residues: CASSRSQGTDTQYF.

The J gene is TRBJ2-7, the V gene TRBV6-5; 8 bases line up with TRBD1. The CDR3 is 15 amino acids. The trim removed 2 bases at V and 2 bases at J, leaving 5 bases unmatched. Germline assignment: CDR1 MNHEY and CDR2 SVGAGI. This CDR3 is CASSYAPGQAYEQYF. CDR3 DNA sequence: TGTGCCAGCAGTTACGCACCGGGACAGGCCTACGAGCAGTACTTC.

J is TRBJ2-5 and V is TRBV15, with 8 bases matching TRBD2. The germline V gene has CDR1 LNHNV and CDR2 YYDKDF (reference sequence). The J segment lost 9 bases and the V segment lost 2 bases, leaving 8 bases of the junction unmatched. The CDR3 sequence is 14 residues long. Here the CDR3 reads CATSRPGGGQAQYF. The CDR3 nucleotides are TGTGCCACCAGCAGACCCGGGGGGGGGCAGGCCCAGTACTTC.

The chain employs TRBV7-8 and TRBJ2-7, with 11 bases lining up with TRBD2. The CDR3 loop spans 16 amino acids. V lost 3 bases to trimming and J lost 5 bases; unmatched junction nucleotides: 9. Looked up from germline, CDR1 is SGHVS and CDR2 is FQNEAQ. The CDR3 reads CASSFHPGLAANEQYF. For the CDR3, the DNA is TGTGCCAGCAGCTTTCACCCGGGACTAGCGGCCAACGAGCAGTACTTC.

For this clone: One end of the junction does not line up with germline, which may come from a read error. The V and J genes are TRBV7-9 and TRBJ1-5; 7 nucleotides align to TRBD1. Germline CDR1 reads SEHNR; CDR2 reads FQNEAQ (reference sequence). CDR3 length: 14 residues. The CDR3, as DNA: TGTGCCAGTAGCTTAGCGGGACAGAATCAGCCCCAGCATTTT. Translation gives CASSLAGQNQPQHF.

The genes are TRBV7-6 and TRBJ2-3; 10 bases map to TRBD2. J was trimmed by 3 bases and V by 5 bases; bases with no gene match: 5. The CDR3 covers 15 residues. In germline, CDR1 is SGHVS, CDR2 FNYEAQ. DNA for the CDR3: TGTGCCAGCAGCGCAAGCGGGGGGGCTACAGATACGCAGTATTTT. As protein: CASSASGGATDTQYF. Looking up the rest from reference TRBV7-6 and TRBJ2-3 gives the full variable domain: GAGVSQSPRYKVTKRGQDVALRCDPISGHVSLYWYRQALGQGPEFLTYFNYEAQQDKSGLPNDRFSAERPEGSISTLTIQRTEQRDSAMYRCASSASGGATDTQYFGPGTRLTVL.

This chain joins TRBV5-1 and TRBJ2-5; D perhaps matches TRBD1 (5 bases). The V and J ends lost 1 base and 5 bases respectively, with 12 bases between them. The germline gives CDR1 SGHRS, CDR2 YFSETQ. The CDR3 totals 14 residues. The CDR3 loop reads CASSLYQGGETQYF. In DNA, the CDR3 is TGCGCCAGCAGCTTGTATCAGGGTGGGGAGACCCAGTACTTC.

This clone was recorded once. V gene TRBV5-1 combines with J gene TRBJ2-7, with TRBD2 identical over 15 bases. V gave up 2 bases and J gave up 3 bases; unmatched junction bases: 9. Germline assignment: CDR1 SGHRS and CDR2 YFSETQ. This CDR3 region has 18 residues. The CDR3 DNA reads TGCGCCAGCAGCTTAGACGGACTAGCGGGGGGGCAAAGCTACGAGCAGTACTTC. Translated: CASSLDGLAGGQSYEQYF.